These 8 T cell receptor beta chains were sequenced from one sample in a study of T cells expressing NK-cell markers. TCRdb re-called the 5' RACE reads and catalogs CDR3 proteins one per entry, DNA excluded. Recorded here are some 410,000 distinct CDR3 sequences; the top ten clones represent 7.3%. Sequences were obtained from blood T cells: a sorted CD56 or NKG2C T cell subset, CD4+ or CD8+ T cells, or bulk PBMC T cells (not recorded which). The receptors stem from a woman aged 18-69 years in good health.

The rearrangement links TRBV7-2 to TRBJ1-6; TCRdb's assignment of TRBD1 cannot be checked, as there is no DNA. This CDR3 is 15 amino acids long. Germline V gives CDR1 SGHTA, CDR2 FQGNSA. CDR3 amino acids: CASSLERTGNSPLHF.

This sequence joins TRBV27 and TRBJ2-1; the TCRdb call, TRBD1, lacks DNA for checking. Germline V CDR1 and CDR2: MNHEY, SMNVEV (reference sequence). This CDR3 region has 15 residues. This CDR3 is CASSHRDDPGREQFF.

The chain carries TRBV19 and TRBJ1-6. The germline V gene encodes CDR1 LNHDA and CDR2 SQIVND (reference sequence). The CDR3 is 14 amino acids. This chain's CDR3 is CASSIFGSNSPLHF.

This CDR3 is CSARGHGRADEQYF. This chain links TRBV20-1 with TRBJ2-7. Germline loops: CDR1 DFQATT, CDR2 SNEGSKA (reference sequence). This CDR3 spans 14 amino acids.

The V gene is TRBV7-8, the J gene TRBJ1-5; TCRdb's D gene call, TRBD1, goes unchecked for lack of DNA. Germline loops: CDR1 SGHVS, CDR2 FQNEAQ. This CDR3 contains 14 residues. The chain's CDR3 is CASSPDRPEQPQHF.

The rearrangement links TRBV11-3 to TRBJ2-1. Germline V gene data show CDR1 as SGHNT and CDR2 as YENEEA. The CDR3 loop spans 13 amino acids. The CDR3 protein is CASSLGQKDEQFF.

The chain couples TRBV5-1 to TRBJ1-6; checking the TCRdb D call of TRBD1 is not possible without DNA. Per the germline V gene, CDR1 is SGHRS and CDR2 is YFSETQ. The CDR3 is 14 residues long. CDR3 loop: CASSLKGGNSPLHF. The full variable domain, its missing parts supplied by reference TRBV5-1 and TRBJ1-6, is KAGVTQTPRYLIKTRGQQVTLSCSPISGHRSVSWYQQTPGQGLQFLFEYFSETQRNKGNFPGRFSGRQFSNSRSEMNVSTLELGDSALYLCASSLKGGNSPLHFGNGTRLTVT.

The chain couples TRBV6-2 or TRBV6-3 to TRBJ2-1; TCRdb reports TRBD1, a call that lacks DNA to check it against. The CDR3 extends over 17 amino acids. CDR1 MNHEY and CDR2 SVGEGT come from the germline V gene. The CDR3 spells CASSAYGGRSSYNEQFF.